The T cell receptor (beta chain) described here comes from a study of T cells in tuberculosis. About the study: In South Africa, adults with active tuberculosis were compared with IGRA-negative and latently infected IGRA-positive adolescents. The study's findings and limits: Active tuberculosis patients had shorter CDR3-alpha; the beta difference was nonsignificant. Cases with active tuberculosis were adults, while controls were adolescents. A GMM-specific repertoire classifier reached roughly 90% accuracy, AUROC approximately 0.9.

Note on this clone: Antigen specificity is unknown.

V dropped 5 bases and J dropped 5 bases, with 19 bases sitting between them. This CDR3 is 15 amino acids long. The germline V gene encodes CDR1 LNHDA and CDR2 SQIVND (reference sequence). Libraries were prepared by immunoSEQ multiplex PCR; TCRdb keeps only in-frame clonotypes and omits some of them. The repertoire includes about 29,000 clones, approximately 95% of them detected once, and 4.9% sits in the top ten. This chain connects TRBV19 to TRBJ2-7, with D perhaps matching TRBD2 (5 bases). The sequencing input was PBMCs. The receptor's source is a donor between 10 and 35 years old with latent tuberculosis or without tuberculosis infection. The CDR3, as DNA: TGTGCCAGTAGTCCCTCTGGGTTCGGGAATCACGAGCAGTACTTC. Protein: CASSPSGFGNHEQYF.